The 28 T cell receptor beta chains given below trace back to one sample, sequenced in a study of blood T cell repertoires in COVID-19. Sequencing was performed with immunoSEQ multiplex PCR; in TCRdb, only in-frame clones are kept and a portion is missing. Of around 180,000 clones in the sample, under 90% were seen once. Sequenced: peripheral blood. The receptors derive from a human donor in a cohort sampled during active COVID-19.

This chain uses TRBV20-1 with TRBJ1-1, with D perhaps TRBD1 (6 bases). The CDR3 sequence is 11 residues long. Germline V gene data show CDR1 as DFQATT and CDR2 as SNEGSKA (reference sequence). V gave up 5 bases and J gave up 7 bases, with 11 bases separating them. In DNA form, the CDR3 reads TGCAGTGCTCTCTTGGACAGTGAAGCTTTCTTT. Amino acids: CSALLDSEAFF.

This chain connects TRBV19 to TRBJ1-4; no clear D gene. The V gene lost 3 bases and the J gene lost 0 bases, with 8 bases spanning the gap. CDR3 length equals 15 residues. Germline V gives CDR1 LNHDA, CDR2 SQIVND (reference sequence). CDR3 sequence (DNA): TGTGCCAGTAGTATCTTGGAGCCAACTAATGAAAAACTGTTTTTT. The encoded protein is CASSILEPTNEKLFF. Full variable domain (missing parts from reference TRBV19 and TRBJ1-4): DGGITQSPKYLFRKEGQNVTLSCEQNLNHDAMYWYRQDPGQGLRLIYYSQIVNDFQKGDIAEGYSVSREKKESFPLTVTSAQKNPTAFYLCASSILEPTNEKLFFGSGTQLSVL.

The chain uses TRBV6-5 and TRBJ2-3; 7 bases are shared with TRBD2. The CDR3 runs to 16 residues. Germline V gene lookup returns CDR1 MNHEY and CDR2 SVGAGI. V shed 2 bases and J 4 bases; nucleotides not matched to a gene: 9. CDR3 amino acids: CASSYGKGREADTQYF. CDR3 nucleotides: TGTGCCAGCAGTTACGGAAAAGGGAGGGAAGCAGATACGCAGTATTTT.

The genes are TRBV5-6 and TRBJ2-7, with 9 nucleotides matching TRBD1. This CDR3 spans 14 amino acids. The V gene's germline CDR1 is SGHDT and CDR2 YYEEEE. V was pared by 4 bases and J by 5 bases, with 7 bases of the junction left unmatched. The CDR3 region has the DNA TGTGCCAGCAGCCCGGGGACAGGGATAGACGAGCAGTACTTC. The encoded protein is CASSPGTGIDEQYF.

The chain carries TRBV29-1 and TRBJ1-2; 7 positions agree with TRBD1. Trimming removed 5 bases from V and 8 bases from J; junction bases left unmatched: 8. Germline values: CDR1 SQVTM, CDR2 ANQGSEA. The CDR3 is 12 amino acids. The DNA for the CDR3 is TGCAGCGTTACGACAGGGCCCTTGGGCTACACCTTC. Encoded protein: CSVTTGPLGYTF.

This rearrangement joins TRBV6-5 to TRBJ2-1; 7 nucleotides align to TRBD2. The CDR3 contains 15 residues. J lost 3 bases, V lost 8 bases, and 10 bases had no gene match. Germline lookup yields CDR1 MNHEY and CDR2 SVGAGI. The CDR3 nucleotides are TGTGCCAGCCAAGATTACGGGGGGTTCTACAATGAGCAGTTCTTC. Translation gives CASQDYGGFYNEQFF.

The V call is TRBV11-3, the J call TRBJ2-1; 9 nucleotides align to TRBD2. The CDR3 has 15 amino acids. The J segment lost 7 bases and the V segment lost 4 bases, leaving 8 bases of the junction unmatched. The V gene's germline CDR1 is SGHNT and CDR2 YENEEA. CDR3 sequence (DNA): TGTGCCAGCAGCTCAAGCGTGCTAGCGGGGAATGAGCAGTTCTTC. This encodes CASSSSVLAGNEQFF. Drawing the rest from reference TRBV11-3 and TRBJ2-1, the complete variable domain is EAGVVQSPRYKIIEKKQPVAFWCNPISGHNTLYWYLQNLGQGPELLIRYENEEAVDDSQLPKDRFSAERLKGVDSTLKIQPAELGDSAVYLCASSSSVLAGNEQFFGPGTRLTVL.

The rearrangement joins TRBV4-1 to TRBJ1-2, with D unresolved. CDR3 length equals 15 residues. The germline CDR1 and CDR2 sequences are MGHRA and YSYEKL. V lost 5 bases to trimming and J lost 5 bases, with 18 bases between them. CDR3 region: CASSSSPETPYGYTF. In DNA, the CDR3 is TGCGCCAGCAGCTCCAGTCCCGAGACACCTTATGGCTACACCTTC.

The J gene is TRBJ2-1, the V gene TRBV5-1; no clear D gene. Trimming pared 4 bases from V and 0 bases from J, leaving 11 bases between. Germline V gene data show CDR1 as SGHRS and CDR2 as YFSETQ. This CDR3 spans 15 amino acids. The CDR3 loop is CASSLLVDSYNEQFF. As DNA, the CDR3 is TGCGCCAGCAGCCTCCTGGTAGACTCCTACAATGAGCAGTTCTTC.

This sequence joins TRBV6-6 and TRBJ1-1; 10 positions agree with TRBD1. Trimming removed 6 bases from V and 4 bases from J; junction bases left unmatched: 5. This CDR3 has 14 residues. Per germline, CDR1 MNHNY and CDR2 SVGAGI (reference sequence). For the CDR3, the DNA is TGTGCCAGCAGCCCGGGACAGGGGTCCACTGAAGCTTTCTTT. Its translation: CASSPGQGSTEAFF.

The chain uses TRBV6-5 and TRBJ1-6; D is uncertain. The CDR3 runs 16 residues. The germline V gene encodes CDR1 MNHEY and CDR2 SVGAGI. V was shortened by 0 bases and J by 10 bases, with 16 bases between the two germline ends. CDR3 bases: TGTGCCAGCAGTTACTCGACGACCCTCCGGGTCTCACCCCTCCACTTT. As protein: CASSYSTTLRVSPLHF.

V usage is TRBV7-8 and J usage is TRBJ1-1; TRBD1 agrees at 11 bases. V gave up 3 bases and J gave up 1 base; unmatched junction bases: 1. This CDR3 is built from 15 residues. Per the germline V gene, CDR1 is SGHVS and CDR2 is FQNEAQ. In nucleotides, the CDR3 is TGTGCCAGCAGCTTGGACAGGGGGCGGAACACTGAAGCTTTCTTT. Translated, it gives CASSLDRGRNTEAFF. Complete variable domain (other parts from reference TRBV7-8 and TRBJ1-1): GAGVSQSPRYKVAKRGQDVALRCDPISGHVSLFWYQQALGQGPEFLTYFQNEAQLDKSGLPSDRFFAERPEGSVSTLKIQRTQQEDSAVYLCASSLDRGRNTEAFFGQGTRLTVV.

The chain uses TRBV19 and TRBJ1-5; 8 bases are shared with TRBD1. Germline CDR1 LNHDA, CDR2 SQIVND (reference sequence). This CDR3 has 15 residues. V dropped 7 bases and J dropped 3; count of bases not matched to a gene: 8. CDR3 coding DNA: TGTGCCAGTACCTATCGGGACAGGCTCAATCAGCCCCAGCATTTT. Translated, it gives CASTYRDRLNQPQHF.

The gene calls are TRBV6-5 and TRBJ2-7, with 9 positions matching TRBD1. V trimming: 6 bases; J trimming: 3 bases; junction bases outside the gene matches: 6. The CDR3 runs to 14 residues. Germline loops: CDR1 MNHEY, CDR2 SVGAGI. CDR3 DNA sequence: TGTGCCAGCAGCCCCCGACAGGGGGTCTACGAGCAGTACTTC. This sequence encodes CASSPRQGVYEQYF.

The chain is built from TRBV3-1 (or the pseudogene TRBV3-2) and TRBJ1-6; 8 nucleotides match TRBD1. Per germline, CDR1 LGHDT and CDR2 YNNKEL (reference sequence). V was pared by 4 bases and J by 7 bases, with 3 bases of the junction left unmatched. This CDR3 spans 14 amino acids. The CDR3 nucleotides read TGTGCCAGCAGCCCGGACAGGGCGAATTCACCCCTCCACTTT. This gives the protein CASSPDRANSPLHF.

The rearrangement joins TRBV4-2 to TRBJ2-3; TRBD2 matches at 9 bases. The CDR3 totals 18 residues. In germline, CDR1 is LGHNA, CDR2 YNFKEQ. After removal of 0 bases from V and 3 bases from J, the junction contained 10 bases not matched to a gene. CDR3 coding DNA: TGTGCCAGCAGCCAAGATCGAGGCGCGGGGGGGCTGACAGATACGCAGTATTTT. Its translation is CASSQDRGAGGLTDTQYF.

The CDR3 reads CASSPTNYEQYF. Here the CDR3 DNA reads TGTGCCAGCAGCCCCACAAACTACGAGCAGTACTTC. The rearrangement uses TRBV12-3 or TRBV12-4 and TRBJ2-7; no reliable D call. The germline V and J ends were trimmed by 6 bases and 3 bases, with 9 bases remaining between them. The CDR3 is 12 residues long.

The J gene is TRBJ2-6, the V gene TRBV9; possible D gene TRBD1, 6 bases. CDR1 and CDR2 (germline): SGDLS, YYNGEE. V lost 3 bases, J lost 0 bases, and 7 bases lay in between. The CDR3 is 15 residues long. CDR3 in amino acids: CASSEQGSGANVLTF. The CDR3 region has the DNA TGTGCCAGCAGCGAACAGGGCTCTGGGGCCAACGTCCTGACTTTC. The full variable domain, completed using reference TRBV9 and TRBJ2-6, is DSGVTQTPKHLITATGQRVTLRCSPRSGDLSVYWYQQSLDQGLQFLIQYYNGEERAKGNILERFSAQQFPDLHSELNLSSLELGDSALYFCASSEQGSGANVLTFGAGSRLTVL.

CDR3 bases: TGTGCCAGCAGCTTGGCAGGCGGGTGGGAGTCTGGGGCCAACGTCCTGACTTTC. Translated, it gives CASSLAGGWESGANVLTF. The chain carries TRBV5-6 and TRBJ2-6; the D gene is possibly TRBD2 (5 bases). Germline V gives CDR1 SGHDT, CDR2 YYEEEE. The length of the CDR3 is 18 residues. The germline V and J ends were trimmed by 0 bases and 1 base, with 14 bases remaining between them.

The CDR3 region is CASSPGQGLYYGYTF. In DNA, the CDR3 is TGTGCCAGCAGCCCGGGACAGGGCCTGTACTATGGCTACACCTTC. This chain connects TRBV11-2 to TRBJ1-2, with 9 bases fitting TRBD1. The germline V gene has CDR1 SGHAT and CDR2 FQNNGV. V trimming: 5 bases; J trimming: 3 bases; junction bases outside the gene matches: 7. This CDR3 contains 15 residues.

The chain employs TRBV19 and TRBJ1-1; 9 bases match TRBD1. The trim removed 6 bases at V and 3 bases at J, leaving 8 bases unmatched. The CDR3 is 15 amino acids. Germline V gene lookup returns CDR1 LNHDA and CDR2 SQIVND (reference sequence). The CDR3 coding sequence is TGTGCCAGTAGAAGGACAGGGGATTATGACACTGAAGCTTTCTTT. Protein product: CASRRTGDYDTEAFF.

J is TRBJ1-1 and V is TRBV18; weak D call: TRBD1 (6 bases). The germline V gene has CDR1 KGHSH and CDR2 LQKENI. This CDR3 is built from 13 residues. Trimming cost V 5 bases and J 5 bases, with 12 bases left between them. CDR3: CASSRGQGTEAFF. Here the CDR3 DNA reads TGTGCCAGCTCAAGAGGGCAGGGGACTGAAGCTTTCTTT.

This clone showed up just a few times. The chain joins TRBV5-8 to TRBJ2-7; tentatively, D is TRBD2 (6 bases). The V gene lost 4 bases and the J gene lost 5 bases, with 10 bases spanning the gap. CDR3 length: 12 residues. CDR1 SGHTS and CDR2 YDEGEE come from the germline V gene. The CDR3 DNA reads TGTGCCAGCAGCCCGACGGGGGACGAGCAGTACTTC. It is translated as CASSPTGDEQYF.

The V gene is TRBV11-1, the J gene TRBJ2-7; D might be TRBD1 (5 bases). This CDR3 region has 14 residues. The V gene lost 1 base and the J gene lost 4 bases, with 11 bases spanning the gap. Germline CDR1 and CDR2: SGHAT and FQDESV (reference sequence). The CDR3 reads CASSLETEDYEQYF. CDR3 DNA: TGTGCCAGCAGCTTAGAGACAGAAGATTACGAGCAGTACTTC.

The CDR3 here is CASSQASMRDYTF. The CDR3 nucleotides read TGCGCCAGCAGCCAAGCCTCCATGAGGGACTACACCTTC. The chain couples TRBV4-1 to TRBJ1-2; D unclear. This CDR3 is built from 13 residues. From germline, CDR1 is MGHRA and CDR2 YSYEKL. Trimming pared 1 base from V and 10 bases from J, leaving 13 bases between.

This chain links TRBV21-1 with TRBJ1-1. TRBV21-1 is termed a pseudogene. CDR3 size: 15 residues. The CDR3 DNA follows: TGTGCCAGCAGAAAAAGCGGTCAAGGAGGCACTGAAGCTTTCTTT. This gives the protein CASRKSGQGGTEAFF.

CDR3: CASSITGNYGYTF. In DNA, the CDR3 is TGTGCCAGTAGTATTACAGGCAACTATGGCTACACCTTC. The V and J genes are TRBV19 and TRBJ1-2; perhaps TRBD1 as D (5 bases). The CDR3 totals 13 residues. Germline V gene lookup returns CDR1 LNHDA and CDR2 SQIVND (reference sequence). V was trimmed by 3 bases and J by 2 bases, leaving 7 bases between them. Supplemented by reference TRBV19 and TRBJ1-2, the full variable domain reads DGGITQSPKYLFRKEGQNVTLSCEQNLNHDAMYWYRQDPGQGLRLIYYSQIVNDFQKGDIAEGYSVSREKKESFPLTVTSAQKNPTAFYLCASSITGNYGYTFGSGTRLTVV.

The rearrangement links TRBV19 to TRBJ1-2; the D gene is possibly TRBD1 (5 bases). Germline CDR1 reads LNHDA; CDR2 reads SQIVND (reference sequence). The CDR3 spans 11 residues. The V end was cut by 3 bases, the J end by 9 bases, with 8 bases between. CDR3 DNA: TGTGCCAGTAGTATTACAGGCAGCTACACCTTC. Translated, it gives CASSITGSYTF.